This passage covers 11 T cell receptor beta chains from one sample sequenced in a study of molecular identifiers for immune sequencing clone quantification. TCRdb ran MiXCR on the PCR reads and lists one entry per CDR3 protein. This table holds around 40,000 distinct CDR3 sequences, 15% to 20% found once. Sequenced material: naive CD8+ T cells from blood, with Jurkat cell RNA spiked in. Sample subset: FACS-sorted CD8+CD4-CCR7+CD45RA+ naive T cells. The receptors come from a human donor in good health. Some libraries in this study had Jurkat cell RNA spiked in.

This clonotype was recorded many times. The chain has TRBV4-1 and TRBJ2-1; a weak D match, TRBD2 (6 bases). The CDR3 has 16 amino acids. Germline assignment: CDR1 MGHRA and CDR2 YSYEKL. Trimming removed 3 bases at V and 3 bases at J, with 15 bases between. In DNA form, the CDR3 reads TGCGCCAGCAGCCATACGCGTCGCGGGGTCTACAATGAGCAGTTCTTC. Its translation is CASSHTRRGVYNEQFF.

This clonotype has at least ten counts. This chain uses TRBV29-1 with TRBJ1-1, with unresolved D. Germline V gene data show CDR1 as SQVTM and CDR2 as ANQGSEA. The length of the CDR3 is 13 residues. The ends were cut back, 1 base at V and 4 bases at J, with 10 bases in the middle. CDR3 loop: CSVEGEYSTEAFF. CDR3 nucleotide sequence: TGCAGCGTTGAAGGGGAATATAGCACTGAAGCTTTCTTT.

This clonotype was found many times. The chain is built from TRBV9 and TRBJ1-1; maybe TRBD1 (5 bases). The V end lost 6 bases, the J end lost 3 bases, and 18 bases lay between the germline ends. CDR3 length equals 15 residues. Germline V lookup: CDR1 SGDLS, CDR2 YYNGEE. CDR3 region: CASTEFEGQDTEAFF. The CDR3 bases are TGTGCCAGCACCGAGTTTGAGGGGCAAGACACTGAAGCTTTCTTT.

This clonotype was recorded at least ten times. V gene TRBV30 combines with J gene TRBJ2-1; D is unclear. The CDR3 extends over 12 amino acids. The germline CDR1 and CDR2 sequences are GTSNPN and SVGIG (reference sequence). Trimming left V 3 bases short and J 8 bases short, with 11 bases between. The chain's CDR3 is CAWSTAADEQFF. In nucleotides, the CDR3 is TGTGCCTGGAGCACCGCCGCGGATGAGCAGTTCTTC.

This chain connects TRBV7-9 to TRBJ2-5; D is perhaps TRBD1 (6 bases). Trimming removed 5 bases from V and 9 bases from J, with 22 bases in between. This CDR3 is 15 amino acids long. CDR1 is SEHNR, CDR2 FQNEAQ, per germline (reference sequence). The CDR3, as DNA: TGTGCCAGCAGCCCGGCCTTGGGGGCAGAAGGGGCCCAGTACTTC. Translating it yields CASSPALGAEGAQYF. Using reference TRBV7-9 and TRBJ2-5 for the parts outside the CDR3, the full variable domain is DTGVSQNPRHKITKRGQNVTFRCDPISEHNRLYWYRQTLGQGPEFLTYFQNEAQLEKSRLLSDRFSAERPKGSFSTLEIQRTEQGDSAMYLCASSPALGAEGAQYFGPGTRLLVL.

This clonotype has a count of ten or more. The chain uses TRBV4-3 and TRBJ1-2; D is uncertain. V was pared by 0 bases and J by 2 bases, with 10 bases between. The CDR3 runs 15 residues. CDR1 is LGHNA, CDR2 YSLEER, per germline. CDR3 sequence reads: CASSQDRAGNYGYTF. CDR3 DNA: TGCGCCAGCAGCCAAGATCGGGCGGGGAACTATGGCTACACCTTC.

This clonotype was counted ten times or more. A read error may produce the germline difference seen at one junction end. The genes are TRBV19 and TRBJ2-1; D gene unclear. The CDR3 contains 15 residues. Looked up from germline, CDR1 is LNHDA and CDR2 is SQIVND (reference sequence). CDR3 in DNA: TGTGCTAGTACTCCCTTGTTGGGGTCCTACAATGAGCAGTTCTTC. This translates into CASTPLLGSYNEQFF. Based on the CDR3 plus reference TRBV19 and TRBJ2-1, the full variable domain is DGGITQSPKYLFRKEGQNVTLSCEQNLNHDAMYWYRQDPGQGLRLIYYSQIVNDFQKGDIAEGYSVSREKKESFPLTVTSAQKNPTAFYLCASTPLLGSYNEQFFGPGTRLTVL.

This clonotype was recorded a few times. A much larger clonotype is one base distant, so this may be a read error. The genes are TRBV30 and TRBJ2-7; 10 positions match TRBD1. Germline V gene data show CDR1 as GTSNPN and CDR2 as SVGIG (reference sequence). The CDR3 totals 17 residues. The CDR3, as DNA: TGTGCCTGGAGTGGAGACCCCCTCGACAGGGGGCTCTACAAGCAGTACTTC. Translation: CAWSGDPLDRGLYKQYF.

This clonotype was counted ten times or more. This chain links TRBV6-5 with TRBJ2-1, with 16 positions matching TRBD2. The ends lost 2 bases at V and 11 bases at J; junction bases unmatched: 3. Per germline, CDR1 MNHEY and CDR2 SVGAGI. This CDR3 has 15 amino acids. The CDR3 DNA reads TGTGCCAGCAGTTACGGGACTAGCGGGAGGGCCCAGCAGTTCTTC. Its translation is CASSYGTSGRAQQFF.

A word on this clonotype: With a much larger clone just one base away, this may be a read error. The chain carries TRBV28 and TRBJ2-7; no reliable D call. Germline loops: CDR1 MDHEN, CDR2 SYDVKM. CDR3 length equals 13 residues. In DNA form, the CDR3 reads TGTGCCGGCAGTCCGAATTGGTCCTACGAGCAGTACTTC. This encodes CAGSPNWSYEQYF.

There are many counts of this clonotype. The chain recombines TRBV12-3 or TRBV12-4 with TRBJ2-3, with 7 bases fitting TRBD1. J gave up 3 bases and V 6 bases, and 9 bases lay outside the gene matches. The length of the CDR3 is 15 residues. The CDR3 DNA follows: TGTGCCAGCAGCCGACCGGGACAGCATACAGATACGCAGTATTTT. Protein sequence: CASSRPGQHTDTQYF.